The clone carrying this T cell receptor (beta chain) was counted only a few times. No antigen is known for it. This specimen comes from a study of T cell repertoires in cytomegalovirus infection. Turning to the study itself: Both recently identified HLA-C-restricted and well-studied HLA-B-restricted CMV epitopes were used in the study.

Study-wide results and caveats: CMV-specific HLA-C-restricted TCR beta clonotypes dominated the ex vivo response.

TCRdb re-called the reads through MiXCR, storing one row per CDR3 protein. The table records about 890,000 distinct CDR3 sequences, approximately 33% of them present only once. Sequenced here: cultured CD8+ T cells from PBMCs, sampled from culture after CMV antigen stimulation. This receptor was obtained from a human donor in good health (CMV status not recorded). Some clones in this sample may be carry-over from other donors' samples.

CDR3 nucleotide sequence: TGTGCCAGTCGAAGCAGGGGAAACAATGAGCAGTTCTTC. Protein product: CASRSRGNNEQFF. The chain links TRBV19 to TRBJ2-1, with D tentatively TRBD1 (6 bases). From germline, CDR1 is LNHDA and CDR2 SQIVND (reference sequence). V lost 8 bases to trimming and J lost 5 bases, with 13 bases between them. CDR3 length: 13 residues.